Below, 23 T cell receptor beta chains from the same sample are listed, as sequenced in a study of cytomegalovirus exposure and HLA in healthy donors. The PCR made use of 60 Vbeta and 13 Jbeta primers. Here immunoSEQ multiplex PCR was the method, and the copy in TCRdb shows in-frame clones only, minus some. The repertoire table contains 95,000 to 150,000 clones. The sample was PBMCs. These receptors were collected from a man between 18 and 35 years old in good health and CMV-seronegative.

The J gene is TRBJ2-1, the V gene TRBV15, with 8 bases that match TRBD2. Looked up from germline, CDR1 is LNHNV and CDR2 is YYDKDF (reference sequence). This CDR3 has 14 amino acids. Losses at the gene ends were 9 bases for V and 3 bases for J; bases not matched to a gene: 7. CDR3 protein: CATRAGEDYNEQFF. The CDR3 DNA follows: TGTGCCACAAGAGCGGGAGAGGACTACAATGAGCAGTTCTTC.

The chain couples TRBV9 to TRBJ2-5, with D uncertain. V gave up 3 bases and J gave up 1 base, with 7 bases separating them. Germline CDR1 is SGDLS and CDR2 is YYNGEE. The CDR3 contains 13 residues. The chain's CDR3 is CASSADTQETQYF. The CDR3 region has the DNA TGTGCCAGCAGCGCAGACACCCAAGAGACCCAGTACTTC.

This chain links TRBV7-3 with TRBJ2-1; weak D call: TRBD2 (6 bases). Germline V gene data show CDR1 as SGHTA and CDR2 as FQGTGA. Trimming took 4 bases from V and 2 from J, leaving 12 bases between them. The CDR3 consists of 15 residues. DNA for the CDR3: TGTGCCAGCAGCTCCGGGACTGTCCCCTACAATGAGCAGTTCTTC. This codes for CASSSGTVPYNEQFF.

The CDR3 is CASSLSASGGPNYGYTF. CDR3 coding DNA: TGTGCCAGCAGTTTATCTGCTTCAGGGGGGCCTAACTATGGCTACACCTTC. This chain connects TRBV28 to TRBJ1-2, with 7 bases matching TRBD1. CDR1 is MDHEN and CDR2 is SYDVKM in the germline V gene. The V and J ends lost 1 base and 0 bases, in that order; junction bases with no gene match: 8. The CDR3 has 17 residues.

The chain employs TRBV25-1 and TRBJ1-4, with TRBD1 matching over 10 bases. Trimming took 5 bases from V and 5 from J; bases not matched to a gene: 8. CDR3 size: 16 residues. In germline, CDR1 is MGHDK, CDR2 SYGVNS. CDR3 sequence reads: CASSNPGQGLNEKLFF. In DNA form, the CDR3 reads TGTGCCAGCAGTAATCCGGGACAGGGGTTAAATGAAAAACTGTTTTTT.

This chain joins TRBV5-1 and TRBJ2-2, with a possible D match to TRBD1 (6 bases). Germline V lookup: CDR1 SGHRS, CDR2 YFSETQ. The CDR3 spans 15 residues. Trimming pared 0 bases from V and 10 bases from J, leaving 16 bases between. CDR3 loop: CASSLATGPTAELFF. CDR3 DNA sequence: TGCGCCAGCAGCTTGGCCACAGGGCCGACGGCGGAGCTGTTTTTT.

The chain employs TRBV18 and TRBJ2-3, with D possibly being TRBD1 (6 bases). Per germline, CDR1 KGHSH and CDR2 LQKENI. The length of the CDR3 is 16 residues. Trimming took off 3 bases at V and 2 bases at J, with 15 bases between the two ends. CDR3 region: CASSPLTGTYTDTQYF. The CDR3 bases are TGTGCCAGCTCACCCCTCACAGGGACCTACACAGATACGCAGTATTTT.

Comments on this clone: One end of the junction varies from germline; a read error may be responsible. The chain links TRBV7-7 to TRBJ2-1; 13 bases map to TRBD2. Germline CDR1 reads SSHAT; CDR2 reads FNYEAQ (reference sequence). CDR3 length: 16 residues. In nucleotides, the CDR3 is TGTGCTAGCAGCATTCAGGGACTAGCGGGGAGGTCTGAGCAGTTCTTC. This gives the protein CASSIQGLAGRSEQFF.

The CDR3 reads CASREVLRYGYTF. In nucleotides, the CDR3 is TGTGCCAGCAGGGAGGTCCTGCGCTATGGCTACACCTTC. This rearrangement joins TRBV28 to TRBJ1-2; D not resolved. The CDR3 has 13 amino acids. Germline V lookup: CDR1 MDHEN, CDR2 SYDVKM. Between the trimmed V and J ends, which lost 6 bases and 4 bases, there was a span of 12 bases.

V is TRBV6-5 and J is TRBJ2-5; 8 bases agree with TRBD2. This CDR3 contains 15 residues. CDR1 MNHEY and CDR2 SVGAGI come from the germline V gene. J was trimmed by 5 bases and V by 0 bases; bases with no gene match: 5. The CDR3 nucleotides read TGTGCCAGCAGTTACTCCCGGGGGGGCTCGGAGACCCAGTACTTC. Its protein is CASSYSRGGSETQYF.

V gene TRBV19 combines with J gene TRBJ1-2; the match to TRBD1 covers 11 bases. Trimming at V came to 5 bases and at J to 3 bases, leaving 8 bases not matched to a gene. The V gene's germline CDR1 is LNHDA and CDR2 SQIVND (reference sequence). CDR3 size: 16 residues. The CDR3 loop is CASSGGQGGFDYGYTF. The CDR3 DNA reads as TGTGCCAGTAGTGGGGGACAGGGGGGTTTTGACTATGGCTACACCTTC.

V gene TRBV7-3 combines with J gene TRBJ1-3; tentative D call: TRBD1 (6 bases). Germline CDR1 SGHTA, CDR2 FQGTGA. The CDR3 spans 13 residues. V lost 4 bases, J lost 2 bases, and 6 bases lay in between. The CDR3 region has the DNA TGTGCCAGCAGCTCAGGGGCTGGAAACACCATATATTTT. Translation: CASSSGAGNTIYF.

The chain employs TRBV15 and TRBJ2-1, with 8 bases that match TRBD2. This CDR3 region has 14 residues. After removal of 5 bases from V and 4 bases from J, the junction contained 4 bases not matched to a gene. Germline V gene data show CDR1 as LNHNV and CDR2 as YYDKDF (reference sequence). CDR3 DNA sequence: TGTGCCACCAGCCTACTAGCGGCTTACAATGAGCAGTTCTTC. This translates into CATSLLAAYNEQFF.

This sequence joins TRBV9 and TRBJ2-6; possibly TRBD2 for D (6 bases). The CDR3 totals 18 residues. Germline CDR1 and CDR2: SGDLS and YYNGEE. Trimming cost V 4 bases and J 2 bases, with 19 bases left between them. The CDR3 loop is CASSPDPTPGAGANVLTF. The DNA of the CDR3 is TGTGCCAGCAGCCCCGACCCAACGCCGGGGGCTGGGGCCAACGTCCTGACTTTC.

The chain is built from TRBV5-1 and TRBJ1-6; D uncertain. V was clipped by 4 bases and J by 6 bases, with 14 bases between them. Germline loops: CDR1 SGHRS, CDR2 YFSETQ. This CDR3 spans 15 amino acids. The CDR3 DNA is TGCGCCAGCAGCGTCGACATCTTCGCTAATTCACCCCTCCACTTT. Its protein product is CASSVDIFANSPLHF.

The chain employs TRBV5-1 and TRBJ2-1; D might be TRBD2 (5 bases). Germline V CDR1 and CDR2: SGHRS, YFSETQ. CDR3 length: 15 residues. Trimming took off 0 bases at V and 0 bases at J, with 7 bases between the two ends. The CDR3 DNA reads TGCGCCAGCAGCTTGGAAGGGAGCTCCTACAATGAGCAGTTCTTC. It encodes CASSLEGSSYNEQFF.

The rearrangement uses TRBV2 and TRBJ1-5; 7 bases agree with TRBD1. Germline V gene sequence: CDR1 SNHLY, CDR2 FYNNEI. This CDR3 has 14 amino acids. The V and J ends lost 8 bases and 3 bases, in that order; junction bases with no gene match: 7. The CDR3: CASGLGTVNQPQHF. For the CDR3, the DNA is TGTGCCAGCGGTTTGGGGACAGTCAATCAGCCCCAGCATTTT.

CDR3 loop: CASSSPLNTEAFF. The CDR3 DNA is TGTGCCAGCAGCTCCCCATTGAACACTGAAGCTTTCTTT. The J gene is TRBJ1-1, the V gene TRBV13; D uncertain. Trimming removed 4 bases at V and 0 bases at J, with 6 bases between. The germline V gene encodes CDR1 PRHDT and CDR2 FYEKMQ (reference sequence). The length of the CDR3 is 13 residues.

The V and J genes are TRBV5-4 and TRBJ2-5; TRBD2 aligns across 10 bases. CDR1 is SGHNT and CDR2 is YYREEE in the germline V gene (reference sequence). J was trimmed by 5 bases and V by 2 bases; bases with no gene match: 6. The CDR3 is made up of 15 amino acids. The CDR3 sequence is CASSFSGGRKETQYF. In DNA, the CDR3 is TGTGCCAGCAGCTTTAGCGGGGGGCGGAAGGAGACCCAGTACTTC.

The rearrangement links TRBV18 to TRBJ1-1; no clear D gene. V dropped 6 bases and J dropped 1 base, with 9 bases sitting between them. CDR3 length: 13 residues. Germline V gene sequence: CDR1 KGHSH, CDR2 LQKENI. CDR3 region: CASSMGENTEAFF. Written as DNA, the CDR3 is TGTGCCAGCTCTATGGGCGAGAACACTGAAGCTTTCTTT.

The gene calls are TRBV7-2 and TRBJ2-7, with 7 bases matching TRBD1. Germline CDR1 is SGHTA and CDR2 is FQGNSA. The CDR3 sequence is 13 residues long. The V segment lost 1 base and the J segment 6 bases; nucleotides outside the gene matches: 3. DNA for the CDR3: TGTGCCAGCAGCTTAGATACAGGGGCCGAGCAGTACTTC. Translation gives CASSLDTGAEQYF.

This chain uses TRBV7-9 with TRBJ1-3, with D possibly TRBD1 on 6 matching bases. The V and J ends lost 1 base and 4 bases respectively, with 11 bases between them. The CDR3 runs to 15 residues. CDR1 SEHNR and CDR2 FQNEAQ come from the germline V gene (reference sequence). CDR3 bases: TGTGCCAGCAGCTTAGAATCAGGGGCAGGAAACACCATATATTTT. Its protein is CASSLESGAGNTIYF. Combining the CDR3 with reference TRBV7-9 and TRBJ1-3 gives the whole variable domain DTGVSQNPRHKITKRGQNVTFRCDPISEHNRLYWYRQTLGQGPEFLTYFQNEAQLEKSRLLSDRFSAERPKGSFSTLEIQRTEQGDSAMYLCASSLESGAGNTIYFGEGSWLTVV.

CDR3 coding DNA: TGTGCCAGCAGTGAAGCGCAGGGGGCAACCTCCTACGAGCAGTACTTC. Translation: CASSEAQGATSYEQYF. The chain employs TRBV6-1 and TRBJ2-7; 8 bases are shared with TRBD1. CDR1 MNHNS and CDR2 SASEGT come from the germline V gene. Trimming took 0 bases from V and 0 from J; bases not matched to a gene: 4. The CDR3 has 16 residues.